This note documents a single T cell receptor beta chain sequence. Its target is unknown. CDR1 is SNHLY and CDR2 is FYNNEI in the germline V gene. The CDR3 is made up of 15 amino acids. The junction had 15 bases not matched to a gene; V was cut back by 11 bases and J by 5 bases. The source of the sample is a study of cytomegalovirus exposure and HLA in healthy donors. Study background: The Caucasian-associated ancestry cluster held around four fifths of 398 genotyped donors.

The study's findings and limits: The records held CMV serostatus as the only immune exposure information. Across HLA loci, a later analysis found differing TCR association rates, with DRB1 most and HLA-C fewest.

PCR employed 60 Vbeta and 13 Jbeta primers. Produced via immunoSEQ multiplex PCR; TCRdb's table is partial and in-frame only. The table lists around 130,000 clones, approximately 79% of them singletons. Though nominally healthy at sampling, donors likely had unrecorded immune exposures. The rearrangement uses TRBV2 and TRBJ2-7; 10 positions agree with TRBD1. The material sequenced was PBMCs. The TCR comes from a man under 40 in good health and CMV-seronegative. CDR3: CAFQLLGQGGDEQYF. The CDR3 nucleotides read TGTGCCTTTCAACTTCTCGGACAGGGGGGCGACGAGCAGTACTTC.